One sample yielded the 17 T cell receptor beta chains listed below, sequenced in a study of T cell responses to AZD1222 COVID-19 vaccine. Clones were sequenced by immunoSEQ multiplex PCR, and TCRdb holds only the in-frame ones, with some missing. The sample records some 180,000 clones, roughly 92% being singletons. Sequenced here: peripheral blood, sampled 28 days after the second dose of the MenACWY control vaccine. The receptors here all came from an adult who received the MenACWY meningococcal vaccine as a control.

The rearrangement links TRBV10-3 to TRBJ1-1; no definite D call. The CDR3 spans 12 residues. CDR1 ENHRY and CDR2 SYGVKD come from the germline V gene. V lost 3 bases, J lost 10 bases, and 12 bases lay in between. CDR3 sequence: CAISDIVLGAFF. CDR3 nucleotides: TGTGCCATCAGTGATATCGTCCTCGGAGCTTTCTTT.

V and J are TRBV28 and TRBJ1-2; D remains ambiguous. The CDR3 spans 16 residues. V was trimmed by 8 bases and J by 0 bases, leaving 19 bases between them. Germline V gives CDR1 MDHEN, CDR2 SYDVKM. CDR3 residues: CASGDKGLVTNYGYTF. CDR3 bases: TGTGCCAGCGGAGATAAGGGCCTAGTAACTAACTATGGCTACACCTTC.

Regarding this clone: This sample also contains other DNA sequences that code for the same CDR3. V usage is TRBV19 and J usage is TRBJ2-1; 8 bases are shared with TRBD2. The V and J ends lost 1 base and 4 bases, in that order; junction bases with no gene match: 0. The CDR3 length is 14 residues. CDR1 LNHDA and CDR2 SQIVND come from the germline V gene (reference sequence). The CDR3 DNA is TGTGCCAGTAGTATAGGCGGGGGGTACAATGAGCAGTTCTTC. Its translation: CASSIGGGYNEQFF.

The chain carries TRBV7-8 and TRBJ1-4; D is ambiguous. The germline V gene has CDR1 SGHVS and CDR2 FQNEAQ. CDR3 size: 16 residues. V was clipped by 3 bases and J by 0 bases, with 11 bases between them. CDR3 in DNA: TGTGCCAGCAGCTTCAGAGGGCCCCCAACTAATGAAAAACTGTTTTTT. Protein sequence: CASSFRGPPTNEKLFF.

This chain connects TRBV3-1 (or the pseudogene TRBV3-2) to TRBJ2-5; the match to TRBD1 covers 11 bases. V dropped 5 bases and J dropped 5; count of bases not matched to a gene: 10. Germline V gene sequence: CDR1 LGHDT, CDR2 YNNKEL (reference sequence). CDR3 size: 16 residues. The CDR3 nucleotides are TGTGCCAGCAGCTTACGGACAGGGGGCTTAGGGGAGACCCAGTACTTC. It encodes CASSLRTGGLGETQYF.

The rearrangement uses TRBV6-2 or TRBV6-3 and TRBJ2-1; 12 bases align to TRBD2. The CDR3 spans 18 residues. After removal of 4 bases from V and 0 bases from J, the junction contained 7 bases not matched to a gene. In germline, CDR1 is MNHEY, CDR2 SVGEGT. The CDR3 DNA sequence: TGTGCCAGCAGTTTCGGGCTAGCGGGAGGGGCCTCCTACAATGAGCAGTTCTTC. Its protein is CASSFGLAGGASYNEQFF.

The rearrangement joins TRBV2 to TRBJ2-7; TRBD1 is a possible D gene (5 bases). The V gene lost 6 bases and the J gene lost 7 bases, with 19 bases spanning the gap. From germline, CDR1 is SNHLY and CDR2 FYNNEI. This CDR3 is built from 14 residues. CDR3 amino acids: CASSHDRRGYEQYF. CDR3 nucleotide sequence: TGTGCCAGCAGCCACGACCGAAGGGGATATGAGCAGTACTTC.

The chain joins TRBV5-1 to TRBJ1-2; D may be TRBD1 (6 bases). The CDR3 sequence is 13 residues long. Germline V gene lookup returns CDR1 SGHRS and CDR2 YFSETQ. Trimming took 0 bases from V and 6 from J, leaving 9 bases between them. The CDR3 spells CASSLGPGDGYTF. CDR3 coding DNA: TGCGCCAGCAGCTTGGGTCCAGGGGATGGCTACACCTTC.

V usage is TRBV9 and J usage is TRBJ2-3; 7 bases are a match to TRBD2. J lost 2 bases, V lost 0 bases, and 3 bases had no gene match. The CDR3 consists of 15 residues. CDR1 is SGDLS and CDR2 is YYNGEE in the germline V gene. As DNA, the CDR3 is TGTGCCAGCAGCGTAGTAGCGGGTGCCACAGATACGCAGTATTTT. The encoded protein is CASSVVAGATDTQYF. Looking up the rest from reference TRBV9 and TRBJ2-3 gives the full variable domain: DSGVTQTPKHLITATGQRVTLRCSPRSGDLSVYWYQQSLDQGLQFLIQYYNGEERAKGNILERFSAQQFPDLHSELNLSSLELGDSALYFCASSVVAGATDTQYFGPGTRLTVL.

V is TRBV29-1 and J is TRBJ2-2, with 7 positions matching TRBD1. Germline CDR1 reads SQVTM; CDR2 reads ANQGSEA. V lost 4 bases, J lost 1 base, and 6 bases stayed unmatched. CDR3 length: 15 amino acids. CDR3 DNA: TGCAGCGTTGGAAGGGACAGAAAGAACACCGGGGAGCTGTTTTTT. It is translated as CSVGRDRKNTGELFF.

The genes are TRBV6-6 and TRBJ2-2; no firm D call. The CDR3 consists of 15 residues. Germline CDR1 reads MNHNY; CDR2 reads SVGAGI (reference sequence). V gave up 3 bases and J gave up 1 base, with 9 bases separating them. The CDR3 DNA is TGTGCCAGCAGTTATGGTATACTGAACACCGGGGAGCTGTTTTTT. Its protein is CASSYGILNTGELFF.

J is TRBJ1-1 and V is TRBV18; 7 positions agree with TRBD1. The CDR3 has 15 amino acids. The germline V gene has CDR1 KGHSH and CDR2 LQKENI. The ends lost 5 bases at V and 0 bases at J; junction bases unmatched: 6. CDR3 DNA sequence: TGTGCCAGCTCAAGGGGGACAGTGATGAACACTGAAGCTTTCTTT. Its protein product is CASSRGTVMNTEAFF.

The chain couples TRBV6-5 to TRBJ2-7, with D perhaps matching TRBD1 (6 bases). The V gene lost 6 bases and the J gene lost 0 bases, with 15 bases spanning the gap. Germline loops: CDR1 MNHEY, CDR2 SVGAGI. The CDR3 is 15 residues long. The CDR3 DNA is TGTGCCAGCAGCCCCGAGGACAGTAGCTCCTACGAGCAGTACTTC. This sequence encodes CASSPEDSSSYEQYF.

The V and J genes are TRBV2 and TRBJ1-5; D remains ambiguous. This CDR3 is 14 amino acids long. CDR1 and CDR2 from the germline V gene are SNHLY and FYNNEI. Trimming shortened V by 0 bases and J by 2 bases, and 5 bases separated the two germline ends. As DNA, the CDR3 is TGTGCCAGCAGTGAAGCTAGGGGCAATCAGCCCCAGCATTTT. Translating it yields CASSEARGNQPQHF.

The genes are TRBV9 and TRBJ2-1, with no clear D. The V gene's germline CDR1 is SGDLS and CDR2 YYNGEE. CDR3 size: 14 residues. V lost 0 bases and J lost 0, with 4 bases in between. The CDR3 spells CASSVESSYNEQFF. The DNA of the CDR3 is TGTGCCAGCAGCGTAGAGAGCTCCTACAATGAGCAGTTCTTC.

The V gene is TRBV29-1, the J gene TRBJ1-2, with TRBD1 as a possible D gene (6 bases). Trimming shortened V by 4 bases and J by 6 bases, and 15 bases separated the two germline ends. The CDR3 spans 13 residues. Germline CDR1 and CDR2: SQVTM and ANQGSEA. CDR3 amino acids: CSVALTGTDGYTF. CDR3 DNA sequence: TGCAGCGTTGCTTTAACAGGGACGGATGGCTACACCTTC.

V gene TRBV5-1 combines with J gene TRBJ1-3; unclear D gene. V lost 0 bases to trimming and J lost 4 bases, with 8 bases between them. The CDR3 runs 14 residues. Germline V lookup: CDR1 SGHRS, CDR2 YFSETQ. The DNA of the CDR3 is TGCGCCAGCAGCTTGGATATGGCGGGAAACACCATATATTTT. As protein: CASSLDMAGNTIYF. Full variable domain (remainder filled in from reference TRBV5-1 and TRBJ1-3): KAGVTQTPRYLIKTRGQQVTLSCSPISGHRSVSWYQQTPGQGLQFLFEYFSETQRNKGNFPGRFSGRQFSNSRSEMNVSTLELGDSALYLCASSLDMAGNTIYFGEGSWLTVV.